This TCR beta chain derives from a study of blood T cell repertoires in COVID-19. Clones were sequenced by immunoSEQ multiplex PCR, and TCRdb holds only the in-frame ones, with some missing. The sample holds fewer than 350,000 clones, 80% to 90% seen once. The CDR3 loop spans 15 amino acids. From germline, CDR1 is MNHEY and CDR2 SVGAGI. V was cut by 10 bases and J by 4 bases, with 23 bases left in between. The genes are TRBV6-5 and TRBJ2-7, with D perhaps matching TRBD1 or TRBD2 (5 bases each). The receptor's source is a man aged 35-49 years with acute or convalescent COVID-19. Sample: peripheral blood. The CDR3 is CATRGVGSVEYEQYF. The DNA of the CDR3 is TGTGCCACCAGAGGGGTGGGATCAGTCGAATACGAGCAGTACTTC.